These T cell receptor beta chains were read from a single sample in a study of T cells in Graves' hyperthyroidism and ophthalmopathy. TCRdb reprocessed the multiplex PCR reads via MiXCR and lists one record per CDR3 protein. The profile shows 550,000 to 850,000 distinct CDR3 sequences, 15% to 20% of them singletons. The sample taken for sequencing was blood. The receptors originated from a woman in her fifties or sixties with Graves' hyperthyroidism that later progressed to Graves' ophthalmopathy. The CDR3 runs from the conserved cysteine through the conserved F or W. A D gene is named only where the DNA matches it firmly. Clone size is not always given. Where it is, it says once, few, many or a class for expanded clones.

>TRBV18|16|TRBD1|TRBJ1-2|many
TGTGCCAGCACCCCCGGCAACCAGGGGGCGGTGTATGGCTACACCTTC
CASTPGNQGAVYGYTF
>TRBV19|15|TRBD1|TRBJ1-5|NA
TGTGCCAGTACTCAGGGGGCGCCGGGCAATCAGCCCCAGCATTTT
CASTQGAPGNQPQHF
>TRBV27|14|NA|TRBJ2-7|few
TGTGCCAGCATGTGGGCTATAGGCCCCTACGAGCAGTACTTC
CASMWAIGPYEQYF
>TRBV7-9|15|NA|TRBJ2-2|few
TGTGCCAGCAGATCGGACGGGAAGAACACCGGGGAGCTGTTTTTT
CASRSDGKNTGELFF
>TRBV5-1|16|NA|TRBJ2-7|many
TGCGCCAGCAGCTTGGGGGCAGGGACCTTTGACTACGAGCAGTACTTC
CASSLGAGTFDYEQYF
>TRBV3-1|18|TRBD2|TRBJ2-5|many
TGTGCCAGCAGCCAAGCCCAGGATAGCGGGGGGCGGGGAGAGACCCAGTACTTC
CASSQAQDSGGRGETQYF
>TRBV12-3/TRBV12-4|16|TRBD1|TRBJ1-5|many
TGTGCCAGCAGTGCCAACAGGGGCCGCAGCAATCAGCCCCAGCATTTT
CASSANRGRSNQPQHF
>TRBV20-1|16|NA|TRBJ1-4|NA
TGCAGTGCTAGTCGTGCCAGTCTTGCAACTAATGAAAAACTGTTTTTT
CSASRASLATNEKLFF
>TRBV10-3|14|TRBD1|TRBJ1-2|few
TGTGCCATCAGCTCGGACAGGGGGCCCTATGGCTACACCTTC
CAISSDRGPYGYTF
>TRBV7-7|14|TRBD1|TRBJ1-1|few
TGTCCCAGAGAGGGACAGGGCCCTAACACTGAAGCTTTCTTT
CPREGQGPNTEAFF
>TRBV5-5|14|TRBD2|TRBJ2-3|NA
TGTGCCAGTGGGCGGGGGGTCCTTGATACAACGCAGTATTTT
CASGRGVLDTTQYF
>TRBV5-1|15|TRBD1|TRBJ1-1|few
TGCGCCAGCAGCTTGGGGGACAGGGTCTTTTCTGAAGCTTTCTTT
CASSLGDRVFSEAFF
>TRBV7-2|16|TRBD2|TRBJ2-3|few
TGTGCCAGCAGCCAGAAGCGGGGGGGCAGGACAGATACGCAGTATTTT
CASSQKRGGRTDTQYF
>TRBV30|15|NA|TRBJ2-1|NA
TGTGCCTGGAGTGCGGGGATAGGGGCCTACAATGAGCAGTTCTTC
CAWSAGIGAYNEQFF
>TRBV2|18|TRBD1|TRBJ2-6|few
TGTGCCAGCTTAGATTTGACAGGGTCGGTCTCTGGGGCCAACGTCCTGACTTTC
CASLDLTGSVSGANVLTF
>TRBV20-1|16|TRBD2|TRBJ2-3|NA
TGCAGTGCTTCCCCGTCTAGCGGGGGGTTTCAAGATACGCAGTATTTT
CSASPSSGGFQDTQYF
>TRBV3-1|15|TRBD1|TRBJ2-2|many
TGTGCCAGCAGCCAATACCAGGGGGTTGACGGGGAGCTGTTTTTT
CASSQYQGVDGELFF
>TRBV5-1|14|NA|TRBJ2-3|many
TGCGCCAGCAGCTTGGAAGTCAGGGTGGATACGCAGTATTTT
CASSLEVRVDTQYF
>TRBV6-2/TRBV6-3|14|TRBD2|TRBJ2-1|NA
TGTGCCACCGCTAGCGGACTTTCCTACAATGAGCAGTTCTTC
CATASGLSYNEQFF
>TRBV4-1|17|TRBD1|TRBJ1-1|NA
TGCGCCAGCAGCCAGATGGGACAGGGGATAATGAACACTGAAGCTTTCTTT
CASSQMGQGIMNTEAFF
>TRBV5-1|15|TRBD1|TRBJ2-1|many
TGCGCCAGCAGCGACCGGGACAGAGGCTACAATGAGCAGTTCTTC
CASSDRDRGYNEQFF
>TRBV11-2|15|NA|TRBJ1-1|many
TGTGCCAGCAGCTTAGATCTGGGACCACGCACTGAAGCTTTCTTT
CASSLDLGPRTEAFF
>TRBV12-3/TRBV12-4|15|NA|TRBJ2-1|NA
TGTGCCAGCACCCTACCGGGGGGCGCTTACAATGAGCAGTTCTTC
CASTLPGGAYNEQFF
>TRBV7-8|13|NA|TRBJ2-1|NA
TGTGCCAGCAACCCGATACCTGCTCGGGAGCAGTTCTTC
CASNPIPAREQFF
>TRBV6-5|17|TRBD2|TRBJ2-5|NA
TGTGCCAGCAGTTACCTAGGAACAAGCGGGGGACGGGAGACCCAGTACTTC
CASSYLGTSGGRETQYF
>TRBV7-8|16|NA|TRBJ1-1|many
TGTGCCAGCAGCTCGCATCCGACAGTGGCGCTCTCTGAAGCTTTCTTT
CASSSHPTVALSEAFF
>TRBV7-3|18|TRBD2|TRBJ2-2|few
TGTGCCAGCAGCTTAATGTCTTGGACTAGCGGGTCGACCGGGGAGCTGTTTTTT
CASSLMSWTSGSTGELFF
>TRBV19|14|NA|TRBJ1-1|NA
TGTGCCAGTAGTATTCCGAGGGGTAGGGCTGAAGCTTTCTTT
CASSIPRGRAEAFF
>TRBV30|13|TRBD1|TRBJ1-1|many
TGTGCCTGGGAAAAAACAGGGGGCACTGAAGCTTTCTTT
CAWEKTGGTEAFF
>TRBV5-5|17|NA|TRBJ2-1|NA
TGTGCCAGCAGCTTGCGCCTGGTGGGGGGCGCTGAGAATGAGCAGTTCTTC
CASSLRLVGGAENEQFF
>TRBV20-1|15|TRBD1|TRBJ1-6|many
TGCAGTGTACAGGGGCGAAGCTCCTATAATTCACCCCTCCACTTT
CSVQGRSSYNSPLHF
>TRBV6-1|14|TRBD1|TRBJ1-1|NA
TGTGCCAGCACCAGAACAGGGGGGTACACTGAAGCTTTCTTT
CASTRTGGYTEAFF
>TRBV20-1|14|TRBD2|TRBJ2-7|many
TGCAGTGCTAGAGTTGGTAGCGGGGGGTCCGAGCAGTACTTC
CSARVGSGGSEQYF
>TRBV24-1|15|TRBD1|TRBJ1-2|few
TGTGCCACCAGTGATCCCGGACAGGGGGCTTATGGCTACACCTTC
CATSDPGQGAYGYTF
>TRBV11-2|15|NA|TRBJ1-4|many
TGTGCCAGCAGCCAACAGACTGCAACTAATGAAAAACTGTTTTTT
CASSQQTATNEKLFF
>TRBV20-1|11|TRBD1|TRBJ1-6|many
TGCAGTGCGTCCCGGGACAGGCCCCTCCACTTT
CSASRDRPLHF
>TRBV5-1|15|NA|TRBJ2-1|many
TGCGCCAGCAGGGCCGGGACTTCCTTCTACAATGAGCAGTTCTTC
CASRAGTSFYNEQFF
>TRBV20-1|11|NA|TRBJ2-1|NA
TGCAGTGCTAGTATGTCTCTTGAGCAGTTCTTC
CSASMSLEQFF
>TRBV7-2|16|TRBD1|TRBJ2-1|NA
TGTGCCAGCAGCTTATTACGGACAGGGATCTTTAATGAGCAGTTCTTC
CASSLLRTGIFNEQFF
>TRBV2|14|NA|TRBJ1-1|many
TGTGCCAGCAGCCGAAGGGTTAGGCCACTTGAAGCTTTCTTT
CASSRRVRPLEAFF
>TRBV29-1|11|NA|TRBJ2-7|NA
TGCAGCGGGGGATTCTTGGGGGAGCAGTACTTC
CSGGFLGEQYF
>TRBV10-3|12|NA|TRBJ1-2|many
TGTGCCATCAGCGAGGGAGGAACTGGCTACACCTTC
CAISEGGTGYTF
>TRBV20-1|15|NA|TRBJ2-3|many
TGCAGTTCAAGTCGGCGGGACGGGGGACCAGATACGCAGTATTTT
CSSSRRDGGPDTQYF
>TRBV5-1|16|NA|TRBJ2-3|many
TGCGCCAGCAGCTTGGGGGGGTCCCCCGGCACAGATACGCAGTATTTT
CASSLGGSPGTDTQYF
>TRBV3-1|16|NA|TRBJ2-7|many
TGTGCCAGCAGCCAAACGGGACAACCTACCACCTACGAGCAGTACTTC
CASSQTGQPTTYEQYF
>TRBV28|16|NA|TRBJ2-5|once
TGTGCCAGCAGTATACGACAGAGTCATGTCCAAGAGACCCAGTACTTC
CASSIRQSHVQETQYF
>TRBV7-9|15|TRBD1|TRBJ2-1|NA
TGTGCCAGCAGCAACCGGGACAGGATATACAATGAGCAGTTCTTC
CASSNRDRIYNEQFF
>TRBV7-9|13|NA|TRBJ1-6|few
TGTGCCAGCAGCTTAGCTCAAGATTCACCCCTCCACTTT
CASSLAQDSPLHF
>TRBV18|15|NA|TRBJ1-6|few
TGTGCCAGCTCACCAAGGACAGCTGCAGAGTCACCCCTCCACTTT
CASSPRTAAESPLHF
>TRBV7-2|16|TRBD1|TRBJ1-2|NA
TGTGCCAGCAGCCCCCATTGGACAGGGGGCGTAGAAGGCTACACCTTC
CASSPHWTGGVEGYTF
>TRBV20-1|15|TRBD2|TRBJ2-1|NA
TGCAGTGCTCGGACTAGCGGGGGGGCCGGGAATGAGCAGTTCTTC
CSARTSGGAGNEQFF
>TRBV4-1|16|NA|TRBJ1-1|few
TGCGCCAGCAGCCTTGTTGGGGCAAGTTTGTACACTGAAGCTTTCTTT
CASSLVGASLYTEAFF
>TRBV5-1|15|NA|TRBJ2-7|many
TGCGCCAGCAGCTTGGGGCAGGTTCGGCTGGACGAGCAGTACTTC
CASSLGQVRLDEQYF
>TRBV19|16|TRBD2|TRBJ2-3|few
TGTGCCAGTAGTCCGGGACTAGCGGGACCGGGGGATACGCAGTATTTT
CASSPGLAGPGDTQYF
>TRBV4-1|15|TRBD1|TRBJ2-5|NA
TGCGCCAGCAGCCCTCGGACAGGGGCGTTAGAGACCCAGTACTTC
CASSPRTGALETQYF
>TRBV12-3/TRBV12-4|13|NA|TRBJ2-3|NA
TGTGCCAGCAGTTCCGCGGGCCTGGATACGCAGTATTTT
CASSSAGLDTQYF
>TRBV30|14|TRBD2|TRBJ2-3|many
TGTGCCTGGAAGAGCGGGGTGCTCACAGATACGCAGTATTTT
CAWKSGVLTDTQYF
>TRBV20-1|14|NA|TRBJ1-3|NA
TGCAGTGCTAGAGATCCTCGGGGCGGAAACACCATATATTTT
CSARDPRGGNTIYF
>TRBV6-1|11|NA|TRBJ1-2|once
TGTGCCACAAGGGCCCTCTATGGCTACACCTTC
CATRALYGYTF
>TRBV6-1|14|TRBD1|TRBJ2-5|NA
TGTGCCAGCAGAACGGACAGGGGGCTAGAGACCCAGTACTTC
CASRTDRGLETQYF